The 20 T cell receptor beta chains reported below all come from one sample, sequenced in a study of blood T cells in healthy people across ages. Sample-barcoded 5' priming and a J-beta primer mix drove a second PCR of roughly 6 to 12 cycles. TCRdb redid the calling of the 5' RACE reads with MiXCR, one entry per CDR3 protein. The table shows 780,000 or so distinct CDR3 sequences, with around 50% occurring only once. The sample was blood. The receptor source for this set is a man aged 40-49 years in good health.

Remarks on this clonotype: The CDR3 does not end in the conserved phenylalanine or tryptophan, so this is likely a read error. The chain couples TRBV12-3 or TRBV12-4 to TRBJ2-3; D possibly corresponds to TRBD2 (5 bases). Trimming took 6 bases from V and 12 from J, leaving 16 bases between them. The CDR3 totals 12 residues. The CDR3 DNA is TGTGCCAGCAGGGTGGGAGCAGATGTCCAGTATTCC. As protein: CASRVGADVQYS.

At least ten counts were recorded for this clonotype. The genes are TRBV20-1 and TRBJ1-6; tentative D call: TRBD1 (5 bases). Germline CDR1 and CDR2: DFQATT and SNEGSKA (reference sequence). V lost 5 bases and J 9 bases, leaving 17 bases between the germline ends. This CDR3 comprises 14 residues. The CDR3 is CSAQRGGESSPLHF. The DNA of the CDR3 is TGCAGTGCTCAACGGGGGGGGGAAAGTTCACCCCTCCACTTT.

This sequence joins TRBV9 and TRBJ2-1; D gene ambiguous. Per germline, CDR1 SGDLS and CDR2 YYNGEE. The CDR3 consists of 14 residues. V was cut by 3 bases and J by 9 bases, with 16 bases left in between. CDR3 residues: CASSAQIVSAEQFF. The CDR3 DNA reads TGTGCCAGCAGCGCCCAAATCGTGAGTGCTGAGCAGTTCTTC.

This clonotype was recorded once. The CDR3 here is CASSFRDKRGYTF. CDR3 sequence (DNA): TGTGCCAGCAGTTTTAGGGACAAGCGCGGCTACACCTTC. The chain is built from TRBV27 and TRBJ1-2; a weak D match, TRBD1 (6 bases). This CDR3 is built from 13 residues. Between the trimmed V and J ends, which lost 3 bases and 8 bases, there was a span of 13 bases. Looked up from germline, CDR1 is MNHEY and CDR2 is SMNVEV (reference sequence).

V and J are TRBV18 and TRBJ1-2; no firm D call. The CDR3 is 14 amino acids. With 3 bases removed from V and 3 bases from J, the gap between germline ends came to 11 bases. Germline loops: CDR1 KGHSH, CDR2 LQKENI. The DNA of the CDR3 is TGTGCCAGCTCACCTGCCCCACGAGACTATGGCTACACCTTC. Its protein product is CASSPAPRDYGYTF.

The CDR3 nucleotides read TGTGCCAGCAGCCTTTTAAGGGCGTTTGGGAATGAGCAGTACTTC. Translating it yields CASSLLRAFGNEQYF. The chain links TRBV11-2 to TRBJ2-5; D is uncertain. The CDR3 loop spans 15 amino acids. In germline, CDR1 is SGHAT, CDR2 FQNNGV. Trimming stripped 5 bases from V and 11 bases from J, with 24 bases between.

This chain uses TRBV27 with TRBJ2-3; D may be TRBD1 (6 bases). The V gene lost 9 bases and the J gene lost 2 bases, with 15 bases spanning the gap. Germline-derived CDR1 and CDR2 are MNHEY and SMNVEV (reference sequence). The CDR3 covers 14 residues. The CDR3: CASTGTQNTDTQYF. In nucleotides, the CDR3 is TGTGCCAGTACCGGGACACAAAACACAGATACGCAGTATTTT.

The CDR3 region is CASSLAAFLNEQFF. The CDR3 nucleotides are TGTGCCAGCAGCTTAGCGGCCTTTTTGAATGAGCAGTTCTTC. The rearrangement links TRBV11-1 to TRBJ2-1; D unclear. Trimming stripped 0 bases from V and 7 bases from J, with 10 bases between. The CDR3 totals 14 residues. The germline CDR1 and CDR2 sequences are SGHAT and FQDESV (reference sequence).

Comment on this clonotype: One end of the junction varies from germline; a read error may be responsible. V is TRBV29-1 and J is TRBJ2-5; D may be TRBD1 or TRBD2 (5 bases each). CDR3 length: 12 residues. The V gene's germline CDR1 is SQVTM and CDR2 ANQGSEA. The CDR3 DNA reads as TGCAGCGTTGAGAGAAGTGACGGGACCCAGAACTTC. Translation: CSVERSDGTQNF.

This clonotype has a handful of counts. The chain has TRBV29-1 and TRBJ1-2, with TRBD1 identical over 7 bases. The CDR3 has 12 residues. Per the germline V gene, CDR1 is SQVTM and CDR2 is ANQGSEA. Losses at the gene ends were 7 bases for V and 5 bases for J; bases not matched to a gene: 7. CDR3 DNA: TGCAGCGCACAGGGGAACACTTATGGCTACACCTTC. Protein: CSAQGNTYGYTF.

V usage is TRBV14 and J usage is TRBJ2-7, with D perhaps TRBD1 (5 bases). The CDR3 consists of 13 residues. The germline gives CDR1 SGHDN, CDR2 FVKESK. The germline V and J ends were trimmed by 6 bases and 0 bases, with 9 bases remaining between them. CDR3 residues: CASRHRSSYEQYF. CDR3 nucleotides: TGTGCCAGCAGGCACAGGAGCTCCTACGAGCAGTACTTC.

This clonotype turned up a few times. The chain links TRBV7-2 to TRBJ2-5; D not resolved. This CDR3 is built from 13 residues. Trimming cost V 2 bases and J 3 bases, with 7 bases left between them. CDR1 SGHTA and CDR2 FQGNSA come from the germline V gene. CDR3 region: CASSLWLEETQYF. CDR3 bases: TGTGCCAGCAGCTTATGGCTAGAAGAGACCCAGTACTTC.

The chain joins TRBV9 to TRBJ1-2; maybe TRBD1 (5 bases). CDR1 and CDR2 from the germline V gene are SGDLS and YYNGEE. The CDR3 contains 13 residues. Trimming took off 6 bases at V and 6 bases at J, with 15 bases between the two ends. CDR3 sequence: CASNDSPTDGYTF. In DNA, the CDR3 is TGTGCCAGCAACGACAGCCCCACCGATGGCTACACCTTC.

This clonotype was picked up a small number of times. This rearrangement joins TRBV29-1 to TRBJ2-1, with D maybe TRBD2 (6 bases). The V gene's germline CDR1 is SQVTM and CDR2 ANQGSEA. Trimming removed 8 bases from V and 6 bases from J, with 17 bases in between. This CDR3 has 13 residues. CDR3 DNA: TGCAGCTTATCCATCAGCGGGTCCAATGAGCAGTTCTTC. It yields the protein CSLSISGSNEQFF.

The chain employs TRBV5-1 and TRBJ1-2, with a possible D match to TRBD1 (5 bases). Germline CDR1 and CDR2: SGHRS and YFSETQ. Trimming removed 7 bases at V and 2 bases at J, with 18 bases between. The CDR3 runs 15 residues. CDR3 in amino acids: CASGLDSKGNYGYTF. DNA of the CDR3: TGCGCCAGCGGCCTAGACAGTAAGGGAAACTATGGCTACACCTTC.

This chain connects TRBV24-1 to TRBJ2-1, with TRBD2 identical over 8 bases. Germline V gene sequence: CDR1 KGHDR, CDR2 SFDVKD. V shed 5 bases, J shed 4 bases, and the junction held 3 bases outside the gene matches. The CDR3 extends over 14 amino acids. The CDR3 nucleotides read TGTGCCACCAGTGGTCTAGCGGGTTACAATGAGCAGTTCTTC. Its protein is CATSGLAGYNEQFF.

CDR3 amino acids: CASSSRTGETNYGYTF. CDR3 nucleotides: TGTGCCAGCAGCTCAAGGACAGGGGAGACTAACTATGGCTACACCTTC. The chain couples TRBV7-2 to TRBJ1-2; 9 bases map to TRBD1. Germline CDR1 is SGHTA and CDR2 is FQGNSA. After removal of 4 bases from V and 0 bases from J, the junction contained 6 bases not matched to a gene. The CDR3 spans 16 residues.

The rearrangement links TRBV7-8 to TRBJ2-5; possibly TRBD2 for D (6 bases). Germline V gene sequence: CDR1 SGHVS, CDR2 FQNEAQ. Trimming shortened V by 7 bases and J by 11 bases, and 35 bases separated the two germline ends. The CDR3 runs to 18 residues. The CDR3 sequence: CASNGGWGNDGGNNEQYF. In nucleotides, the CDR3 is TGTGCCAGCAACGGAGGGTGGGGCAACGATGGAGGTAACAATGAGCAGTACTTC.

To note about this clonotype: Germline and junction disagree at one end, which may indicate a read error. The chain is built from TRBV20-1 and TRBJ2-3; a weak D match, TRBD2 (5 bases). Germline V gives CDR1 DFQATT, CDR2 SNEGSKA (reference sequence). The length of the CDR3 is 12 residues. The DNA of the CDR3 is TGCAGTGCCGGGATGTCCCCAGATACGCGGTATTTT. Protein sequence: CSAGMSPDTRYF.

The V gene is TRBV12-3 or TRBV12-4, the J gene TRBJ2-1, with 9 bases identical to TRBD2. The end of the DNA aligns better with TRBJ2-7, so the J call may be wrong. The CDR3 is made up of 14 amino acids. The CDR3 DNA sequence: TGTGCCAGCTTGCGGGAGGGAACCTACAATGAGCAGTACTTC. Translating it yields CASLREGTYNEQYF.